The clone carrying this T cell receptor (beta chain) was counted a few times. The sample is drawn from a study of cytomegalovirus exposure and HLA in healthy donors. The CDR3 is made up of 15 amino acids. Per germline, CDR1 SGHDT and CDR2 YYEEEE. J was trimmed by 2 bases and V by 4 bases; bases with no gene match: 9. Primers: 60 Vbeta forward and 13 Jbeta reverse. Data came from immunoSEQ multiplex PCR; TCRdb stores just in-frame clones and leaves some out. The repertoire has 250,000 to 350,000 clones, roughly 70% of them found once; the top ten carry under 3%. The chain carries TRBV5-6 and TRBJ2-7; 7 bases are a match to TRBD2. This receptor was identified in a female donor in good health and CMV-seronegative. Sequenced input: PBMCs. The CDR3 here is CASSNPLAAAYEQYF. The CDR3 coding sequence is TGTGCCAGCAGCAACCCTCTAGCGGCTGCCTACGAGCAGTACTTC.